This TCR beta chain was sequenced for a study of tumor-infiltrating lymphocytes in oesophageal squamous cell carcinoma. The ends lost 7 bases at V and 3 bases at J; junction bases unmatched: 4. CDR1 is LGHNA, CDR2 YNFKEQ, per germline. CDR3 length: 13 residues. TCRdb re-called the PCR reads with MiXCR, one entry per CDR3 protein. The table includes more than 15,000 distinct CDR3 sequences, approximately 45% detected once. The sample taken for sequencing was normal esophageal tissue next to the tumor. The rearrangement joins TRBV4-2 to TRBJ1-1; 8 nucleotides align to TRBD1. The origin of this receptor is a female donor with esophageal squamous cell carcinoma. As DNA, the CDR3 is TGTGCCAGCACGGACAGGGCGGACACTGAAGCTTTCTTT. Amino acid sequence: CASTDRADTEAFF.